The 19 T cell receptor beta chains reported below all come from one sample, sequenced in a study of T cell responses to AZD1222 COVID-19 vaccine. Produced via immunoSEQ multiplex PCR; TCRdb's table is partial and in-frame only. The sample has fewer than 120,000 clones; 85% to 95% are singletons. Material: peripheral blood, obtained 28 days after the second AZD1222 dose. These receptor sequences come from an adult who received the AZD1222 COVID-19 vaccine.

The chain is built from TRBV6-1 and TRBJ1-6, with a tentative D call TRBD1 (6 bases). Germline CDR1 reads MNHNS; CDR2 reads SASEGT. Between the trimmed V and J ends, which lost 2 bases and 6 bases, there was a span of 14 bases. The CDR3 length is 16 residues. The CDR3 DNA reads TGTGCCAGCAGTGAATTCGGTAGGGGGACTAATTCACCCCTCCACTTT. Translated, it gives CASSEFGRGTNSPLHF.

This chain uses TRBV4-2 with TRBJ2-3, with TRBD2 matching over 10 bases. Germline V gene sequence: CDR1 LGHNA, CDR2 YNFKEQ. The CDR3 totals 17 residues. V shed 4 bases and J 5 bases; nucleotides not matched to a gene: 12. CDR3 sequence reads: CASSREPSGGGGDTQYF. The CDR3 DNA reads as TGTGCCAGCAGCCGCGAACCTAGCGGGGGAGGAGGAGATACGCAGTATTTT.

J is TRBJ1-2 and V is TRBV15; the D is unclear. The germline CDR1 and CDR2 sequences are LNHNV and YYDKDF (reference sequence). V shed 6 bases and J shed 4 bases, with 15 bases lying between them. This CDR3 spans 14 amino acids. For the CDR3, the DNA is TGTGCCACCAGGACCCATGCCGAGGTCTATGGCTACACCTTC. This sequence encodes CATRTHAEVYGYTF.

This sequence joins TRBV5-6 and TRBJ2-7; TRBD1 aligns across 7 bases. The CDR3 loop spans 12 amino acids. CDR1 SGHDT and CDR2 YYEEEE come from the germline V gene. J was trimmed by 10 bases and V by 4 bases; bases with no gene match: 8. The CDR3 protein is CASSPTGQGQYF. DNA of the CDR3: TGTGCCAGCAGCCCGACAGGGCAAGGACAGTACTTC.

The chain is built from TRBV10-3 and TRBJ2-2; tentatively, D is TRBD2 (5 bases). Germline V CDR1 and CDR2: ENHRY, SYGVKD. The CDR3 spans 16 residues. V was shortened by 0 bases and J by 1 base, with 9 bases between the two germline ends. The CDR3 is CAISESGVLNTGELFF. The CDR3 nucleotides read TGTGCCATCAGTGAGTCCGGGGTTCTGAACACCGGGGAGCTGTTTTTT.

The rearrangement joins TRBV18 to TRBJ1-4, with a tentative D call TRBD1 (5 bases). The V gene lost 2 bases and the J gene lost 0 bases, with 16 bases spanning the gap. Germline V gene data show CDR1 as KGHSH and CDR2 as LQKENI. This CDR3 contains 18 residues. CDR3 protein: CASSPWGNRLATNEKLFF. The CDR3 coding sequence is TGTGCCAGCTCACCATGGGGGAACAGGTTGGCAACTAATGAAAAACTGTTTTTT. The variable domain in full, with the rest retrieved from reference TRBV18 and TRBJ1-4, is NAGVMQNPRHLVRRRGQEARLRCSPMKGHSHVYWYRQLPEEGLKFMVYLQKENIIDESGMPKERFSAEFPKEGPSILRIQQVVRGDSAAYFCASSPWGNRLATNEKLFFGSGTQLSVL.

The chain recombines TRBV29-1 with TRBJ1-2; 8 nucleotides agree with TRBD1. The CDR3 length is 14 residues. Germline-derived CDR1 and CDR2 are SQVTM and ANQGSEA. After removal of 5 bases from V and 1 base from J, the junction contained 6 bases not matched to a gene. Here the CDR3 reads CSVSEDRDNYGYTF. The CDR3 DNA reads as TGCAGCGTTTCCGAGGACAGGGATAACTATGGCTACACCTTC.

This clone was observed a single time. V gene TRBV7-2 combines with J gene TRBJ1-1, with no clear D. The CDR3 sequence is 13 residues long. The germline gives CDR1 SGHTA, CDR2 FQGNSA. Trimming stripped 3 bases from V and 1 base from J, with 6 bases between. The CDR3 nucleotides are TGTGCCAGCAGCTTCTTACCGAACACTGAAGCTTTCTTT. Residues: CASSFLPNTEAFF.

The rearrangement uses TRBV5-1 and TRBJ2-7; no clear D gene. The CDR3 totals 17 residues. Germline CDR1 is SGHRS and CDR2 is YFSETQ. Trimming stripped 0 bases from V and 1 base from J, with 17 bases between. The chain's CDR3 is CASSLEIGPLGSYEQYF. CDR3 DNA: TGCGCCAGCAGCTTGGAGATAGGGCCTCTAGGATCCTACGAGCAGTACTTC.

The chain links TRBV10-3 to TRBJ1-1; D ambiguous. V dropped 6 bases and J dropped 4 bases, with 6 bases sitting between them. CDR1 and CDR2 (germline): ENHRY, SYGVKD. CDR3 length: 11 amino acids. The CDR3 coding sequence is TGTGCCATCAGAGACATCACTGAAGCTTTCTTT. Its protein product is CAIRDITEAFF.

V is TRBV18 and J is TRBJ1-3; 8 bases match TRBD1. The germline V gene has CDR1 KGHSH and CDR2 LQKENI. Unmatched junction bases numbered 6, after V lost 5 bases and J lost 3 bases. This CDR3 has 15 amino acids. The CDR3 protein is CASSAGGQGGNTIYF. Written as DNA, the CDR3 is TGTGCCAGCTCAGCAGGGGGCCAGGGTGGAAACACCATATATTTT.

The chain employs TRBV2 and TRBJ1-1; D remains ambiguous. CDR1 and CDR2 (germline): SNHLY, FYNNEI. V lost 10 bases and J 4 bases, leaving 25 bases between the germline ends. CDR3 length: 16 residues. The CDR3 is CATPEAERIIGTEAFF. The CDR3, as DNA: TGTGCCACCCCCGAGGCGGAGCGGATTATAGGCACTGAAGCTTTCTTT.

The V call is TRBV3-1 (or the pseudogene TRBV3-2), the J call TRBJ2-1; D unresolved. Per the germline V gene, CDR1 is LGHDT and CDR2 is YNNKEL (reference sequence). Trimming removed 2 bases at V and 1 base at J, with 12 bases between. This CDR3 region has 16 residues. The chain's CDR3 is CASSQHRTLSYNEQFF. Written as DNA, the CDR3 is TGTGCCAGCAGCCAACATCGGACCTTGTCCTACAATGAGCAGTTCTTC.

In DNA, the CDR3 is TGTGCCAGCAGCCCGAGGACAGGGGACAATCAGCCCCAGCATTTT. Encoded protein: CASSPRTGDNQPQHF. The gene calls are TRBV5-8 and TRBJ1-5, with 9 positions matching TRBD1. Germline V gene lookup returns CDR1 SGHTS and CDR2 YDEGEE. After removal of 4 bases from V and 3 bases from J, the junction contained 5 bases not matched to a gene. There are 15 residues in the CDR3.

Regarding this clone: Different DNA sequences within this sample yield the same CDR3. The chain uses TRBV5-1 and TRBJ1-2; D might be TRBD1 (6 bases). Germline assignment: CDR1 SGHRS and CDR2 YFSETQ. The CDR3 has 12 amino acids. Trimming stripped 5 bases from V and 3 bases from J, with 8 bases between. CDR3 coding DNA: TGCGCCAGCAGTCCAGGGGACTATGGCTACACCTTC. Translation gives CASSPGDYGYTF.

The chain recombines TRBV5-1 with TRBJ2-7; the match to TRBD1 covers 7 bases. Germline V lookup: CDR1 SGHRS, CDR2 YFSETQ. J was trimmed by 2 bases and V by 0 bases; bases with no gene match: 11. This CDR3 is built from 17 residues. CDR3 loop: CASSLGSGGTVTYEQYF. The CDR3 region has the DNA TGCGCCAGCAGCTTGGGTTCGGGTGGGACAGTAACCTACGAGCAGTACTTC. Together with reference TRBV5-1 and TRBJ2-7, the CDR3 gives the full variable domain: KAGVTQTPRYLIKTRGQQVTLSCSPISGHRSVSWYQQTPGQGLQFLFEYFSETQRNKGNFPGRFSGRQFSNSRSEMNVSTLELGDSALYLCASSLGSGGTVTYEQYFGPGTRLTVT.

This clone came up once. This chain joins TRBV19 and TRBJ1-4, with TRBD1 as a possible D gene (6 bases). The germline V and J ends were trimmed by 1 base and 5 bases, with 14 bases remaining between them. The CDR3 contains 16 residues. From germline, CDR1 is LNHDA and CDR2 SQIVND (reference sequence). Here the CDR3 DNA reads TGTGCCAGTAGTATAGGGATAGGGCAGGGGAATGAAAAACTGTTTTTT. Protein product: CASSIGIGQGNEKLFF.

The rearrangement joins TRBV28 to TRBJ1-1; no firm D call. V was clipped by 4 bases and J by 7 bases, with 16 bases between them. CDR3 length equals 14 residues. Germline V CDR1 and CDR2: MDHEN, SYDVKM. CDR3 DNA sequence: TGTGCCAGCAGTTCGTCCTCCACCTTTGGTGAAGCTTTCTTT. Translated: CASSSSSTFGEAFF.

V is TRBV5-4 and J is TRBJ2-7; 7 nucleotides line up with TRBD2. This CDR3 contains 15 residues. The junction had 11 bases not matched to a gene; V was cut back by 2 bases and J by 6 bases. Germline CDR1 SGHNT, CDR2 YYREEE (reference sequence). CDR3 loop: CASSFRTGGPSEQYF. The CDR3 DNA is TGTGCCAGCAGCTTCCGCACGGGAGGTCCCAGCGAGCAGTACTTC.